This T cell receptor (beta chain) was recovered during a study of T-cell reconstitution after alpha-beta-depleted transplantation in children (TCRdb year 2016). Turning to the overall study: The study quantitatively tracked T-cell immune reconstitution after TCRalphabeta/CD19-depleted allogeneic hematopoietic cell transplantation in children using TCR repertoire profiling.

The V end gives up 7 bases and the J end 0 bases, leaving 7 bases in the junction not matched to a gene. From a lookup of the germline V gene, CDR1 and CDR2 are ENHRY and SYGVKD. Measured from the cysteine to the phenylalanine, the CDR3 is 15 residues long. The entry retains the CDR3 DNA only, 45 bases that are in frame from base 1. This clonotype was seen many times. Its antigen specificity is not known. No clone much larger than this one lies a single base away; base qualities are absent. The receptor library was made with PCR. TCRdb records Illumina HiSeq 2500 as the sequencer. TCR libraries were prepared with molecular barcoding, using unique molecular identifiers to normalize TCRbeta repertoire quantification. TCRdb's own reprocessing of the public reads used fastp at Q25 and MiXCR and kept productive beta chains. Rows are unified per CDR3 protein, each entry keeping the most common DNA and genes. The sample table shows almost 500,000 distinct CDR3 sequences, and under 15% are seen once. The top ten constitute over 5.5% of the sample.

Here the chain combines TRBV10-3 and TRBJ2-3; 7 bases in the junction line up with TRBD1. Sequencing was performed on PBMCs from the stem cell graft donor, taken from the stem cell graft. This clonotype originated in a human donor who donated a stem cell graft to a child with combined immunodeficiency. The sequenced DNA: TGTGCCATCACGGGACAGTTGACTAGCACAGATACGCAGTATTTT. It codes for CAITGQLTSTDTQYF.